This T cell receptor (beta chain) was identified in a study of CD8 T cells in ankylosing spondylitis. The study, taken as a whole, reports: In reactive arthritis synovial fluid and blood, some motif variants had been reported before. Disease-linked clones proved CD8+ and comparatively uncommon in peripheral blood.

TCRdb called the 5' RACE reads again in MiXCR, with one record for every CDR3 protein. The repertoire includes 270,000 or so distinct CDR3 sequences, 15% to 20% of them detected once, and roughly 34% sits in the top ten. In this sample, this clonotype turned up a few times. No antigen is known for it. The CDR3 is 15 amino acids. Germline CDR1 and CDR2: SGHDT and YYEEEE. With 4 bases removed from V and 2 bases from J, the gap between germline ends came to 16 bases. Sequencing used blood, either unsorted or a sorted T cell fraction (not recorded which). This TCR was recovered from a male donor with ankylosing spondylitis or in good health (not recorded which). The chain recombines TRBV5-6 with TRBJ2-7; a weak D match, TRBD1 (6 bases). CDR3 region: CASSVERTATYEQYF. Written as DNA, the CDR3 is TGTGCCAGCAGCGTGGAAAGGACAGCAACCTACGAGCAGTACTTC.